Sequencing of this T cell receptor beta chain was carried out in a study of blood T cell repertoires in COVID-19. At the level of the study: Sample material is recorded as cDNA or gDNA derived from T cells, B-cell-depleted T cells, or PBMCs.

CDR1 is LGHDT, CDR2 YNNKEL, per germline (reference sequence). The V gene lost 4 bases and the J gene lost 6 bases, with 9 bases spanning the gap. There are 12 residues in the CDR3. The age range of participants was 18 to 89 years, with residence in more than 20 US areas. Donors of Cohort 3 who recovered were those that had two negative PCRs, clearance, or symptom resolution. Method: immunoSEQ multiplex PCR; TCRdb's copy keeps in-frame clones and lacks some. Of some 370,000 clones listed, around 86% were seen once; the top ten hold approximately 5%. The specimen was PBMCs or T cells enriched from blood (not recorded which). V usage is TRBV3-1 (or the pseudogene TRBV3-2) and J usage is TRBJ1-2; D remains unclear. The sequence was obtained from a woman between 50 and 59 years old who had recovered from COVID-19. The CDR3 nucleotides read TGTGCCAGCAGCCGTCTCGGTAATGGCTACACCTTC. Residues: CASSRLGNGYTF.